The entry that follows covers one TCR beta chain sequence. Antigen specificity is unknown. The CDR3 is 13 amino acids. Germline CDR1 SGDLS, CDR2 YYNGEE. Unmatched junction bases numbered 2, after V lost 3 bases and J lost 4 bases. The data are from a study of cytomegalovirus exposure and HLA in healthy donors. Regarding the study as a whole: Presence/absence results assume similar sequencing depth per donor, which may not hold.

The primer mix had 60 Vbeta and 13 Jbeta primers. TCRdb's copy holds only in-frame clones and misses some; the assay was immunoSEQ multiplex PCR. The sample includes approximately 90,000 clones, about three quarters seen only once; the top ten take around 2.1%. The receptor was derived from a boy under 18 in good health and CMV-seronegative. The sequenced material came from PBMCs. V and J are TRBV9 and TRBJ2-7, with 9 bases lining up with TRBD1. DNA of the CDR3: TGTGCCAGCAGCGATGGGACAGGGTACGAGCAGTACTTC. Encoded protein: CASSDGTGYEQYF.